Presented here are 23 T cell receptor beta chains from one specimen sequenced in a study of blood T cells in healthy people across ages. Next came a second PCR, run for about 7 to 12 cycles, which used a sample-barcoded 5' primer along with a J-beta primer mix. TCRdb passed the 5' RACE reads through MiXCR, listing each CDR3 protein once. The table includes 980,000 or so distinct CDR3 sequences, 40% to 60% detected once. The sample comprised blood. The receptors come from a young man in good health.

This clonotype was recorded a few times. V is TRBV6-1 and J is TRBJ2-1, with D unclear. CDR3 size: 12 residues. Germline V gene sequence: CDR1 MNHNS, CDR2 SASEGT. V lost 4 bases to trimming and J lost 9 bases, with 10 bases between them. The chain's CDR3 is CASSAEIGEQFF. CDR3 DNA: TGTGCCAGCAGTGCTGAGATAGGTGAGCAGTTCTTC.

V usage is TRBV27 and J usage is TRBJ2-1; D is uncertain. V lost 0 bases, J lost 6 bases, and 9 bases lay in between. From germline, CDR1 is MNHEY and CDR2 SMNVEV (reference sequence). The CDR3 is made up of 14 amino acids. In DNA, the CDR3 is TGTGCCAGCAGTTTATCGATTGAACTCAATGAGCAGTTCTTC. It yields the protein CASSLSIELNEQFF.

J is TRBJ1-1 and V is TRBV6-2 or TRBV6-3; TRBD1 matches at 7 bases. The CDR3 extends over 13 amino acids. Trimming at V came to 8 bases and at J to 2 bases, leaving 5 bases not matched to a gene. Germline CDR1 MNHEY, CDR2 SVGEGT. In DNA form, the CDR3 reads TGTGCCAGCTGCCCAGGGGGTAACACTGAAGCTTTCTTT. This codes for CASCPGGNTEAFF.

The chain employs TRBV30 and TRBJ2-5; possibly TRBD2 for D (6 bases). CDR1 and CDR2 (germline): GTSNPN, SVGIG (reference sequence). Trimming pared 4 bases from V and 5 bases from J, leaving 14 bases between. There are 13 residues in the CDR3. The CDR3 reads CAWIVRGSETQYF. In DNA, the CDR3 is TGTGCCTGGATTGTACGGGGGTCCGAGACCCAGTACTTC.

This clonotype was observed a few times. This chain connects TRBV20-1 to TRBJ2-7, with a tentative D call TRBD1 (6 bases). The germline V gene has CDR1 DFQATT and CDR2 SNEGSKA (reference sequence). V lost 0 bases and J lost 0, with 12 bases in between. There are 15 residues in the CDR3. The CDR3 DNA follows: TGCAGTGCTAGAGAACCCACAGGGATCTCCTACGAGCAGTACTTC. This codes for CSAREPTGISYEQYF.

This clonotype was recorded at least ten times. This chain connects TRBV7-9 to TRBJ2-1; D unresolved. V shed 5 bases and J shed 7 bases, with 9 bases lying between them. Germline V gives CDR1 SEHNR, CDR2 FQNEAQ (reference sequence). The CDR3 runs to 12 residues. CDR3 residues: CASSPPGNEQFF. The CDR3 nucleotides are TGTGCCAGCAGCCCCCCTGGGAATGAGCAGTTCTTC.

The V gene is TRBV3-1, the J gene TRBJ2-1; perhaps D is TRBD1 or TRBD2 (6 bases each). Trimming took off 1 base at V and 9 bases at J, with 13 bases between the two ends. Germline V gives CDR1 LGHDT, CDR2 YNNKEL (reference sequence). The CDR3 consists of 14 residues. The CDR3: CASSQVGGPTEQFF. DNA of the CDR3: TGTGCCAGCAGCCAAGTGGGGGGCCCCACTGAGCAGTTCTTC.

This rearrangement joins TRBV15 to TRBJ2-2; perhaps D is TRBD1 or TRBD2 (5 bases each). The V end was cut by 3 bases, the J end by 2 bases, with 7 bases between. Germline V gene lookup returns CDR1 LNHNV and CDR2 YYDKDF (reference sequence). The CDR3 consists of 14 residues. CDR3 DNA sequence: TGTGCCACCAGCAGTGGGACCAACACCGGGGAGCTGTTTTTT. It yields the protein CATSSGTNTGELFF.

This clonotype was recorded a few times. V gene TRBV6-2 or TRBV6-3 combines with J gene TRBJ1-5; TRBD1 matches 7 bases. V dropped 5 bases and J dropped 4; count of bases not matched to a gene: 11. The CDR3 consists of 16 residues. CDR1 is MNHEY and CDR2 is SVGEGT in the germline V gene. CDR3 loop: CASSPRQGMGNQPQHF. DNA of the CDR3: TGTGCCAGCAGTCCTAGACAGGGAATGGGAAATCAGCCCCAGCATTTT.

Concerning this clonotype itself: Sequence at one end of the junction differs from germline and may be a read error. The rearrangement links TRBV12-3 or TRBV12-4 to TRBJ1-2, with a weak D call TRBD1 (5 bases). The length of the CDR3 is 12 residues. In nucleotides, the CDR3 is TGTGTCAGCAGTTTAAGGGGTGATGGCTACACCTTC. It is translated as CVSSLRGDGYTF.

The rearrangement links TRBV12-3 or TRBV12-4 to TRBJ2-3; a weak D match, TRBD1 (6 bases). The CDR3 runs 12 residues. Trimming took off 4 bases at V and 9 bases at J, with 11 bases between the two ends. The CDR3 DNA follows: TGTGCCAGCAGTTCAATAAGGGGGACGCAGTATTTT. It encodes CASSSIRGTQYF.

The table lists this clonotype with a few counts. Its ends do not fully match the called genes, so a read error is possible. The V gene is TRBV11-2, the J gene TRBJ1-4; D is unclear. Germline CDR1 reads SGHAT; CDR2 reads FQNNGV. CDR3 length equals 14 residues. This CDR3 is CASSVDATNEKLFF. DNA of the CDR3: TGTGCCAGCAGCGTAGACGCAACTAATGAAAAACTGTTTTTT.

This CDR3 is CASSSGHGTYNEQFF. DNA of the CDR3: TGCGCCAGCAGCTCGGGACATGGGACCTACAATGAGCAGTTCTTC. The J gene is TRBJ2-1, the V gene TRBV5-1; possibly TRBD1 for D (6 bases). The V gene's germline CDR1 is SGHRS and CDR2 YFSETQ. Trimming pared 3 bases from V and 2 bases from J, leaving 12 bases between. CDR3 length equals 15 residues.

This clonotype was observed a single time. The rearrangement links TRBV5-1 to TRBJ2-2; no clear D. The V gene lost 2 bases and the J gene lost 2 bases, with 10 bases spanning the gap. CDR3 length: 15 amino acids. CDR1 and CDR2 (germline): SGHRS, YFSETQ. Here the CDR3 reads CASSFETLNTGELFF. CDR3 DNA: TGCGCCAGCAGCTTCGAGACATTAAACACCGGGGAGCTGTTTTTT.

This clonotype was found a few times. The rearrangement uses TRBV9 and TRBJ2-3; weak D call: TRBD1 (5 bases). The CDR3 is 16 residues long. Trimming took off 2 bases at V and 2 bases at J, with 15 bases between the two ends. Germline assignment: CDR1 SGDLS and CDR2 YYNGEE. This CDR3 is CASSVGSHRLTDTQYF. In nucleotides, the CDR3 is TGTGCCAGCAGCGTTGGATCGCACAGGCTCACAGATACGCAGTATTTT.

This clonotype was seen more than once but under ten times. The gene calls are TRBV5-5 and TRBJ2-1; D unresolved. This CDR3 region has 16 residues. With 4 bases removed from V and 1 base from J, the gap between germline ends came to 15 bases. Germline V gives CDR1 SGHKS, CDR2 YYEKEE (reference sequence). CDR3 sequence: CASSQSPGPSYNEQFF. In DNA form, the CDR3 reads TGTGCCAGCAGCCAAAGCCCCGGTCCTTCCTACAATGAGCAGTTCTTC.

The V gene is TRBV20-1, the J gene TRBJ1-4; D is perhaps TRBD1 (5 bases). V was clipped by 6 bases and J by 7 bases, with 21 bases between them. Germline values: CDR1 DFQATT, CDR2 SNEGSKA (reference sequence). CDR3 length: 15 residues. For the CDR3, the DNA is TGCAGTGCCGACAGCGATCGAAATGTTGGTGAAAAACTGTTTTTT. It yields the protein CSADSDRNVGEKLFF.

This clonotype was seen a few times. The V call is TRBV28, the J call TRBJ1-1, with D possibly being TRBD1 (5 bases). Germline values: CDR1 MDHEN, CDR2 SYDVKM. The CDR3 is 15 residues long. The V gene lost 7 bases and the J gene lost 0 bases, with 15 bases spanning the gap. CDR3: CASKKGRIMNTEAFF. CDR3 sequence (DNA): TGTGCCAGCAAAAAGGGACGGATCATGAACACTGAAGCTTTCTTT.

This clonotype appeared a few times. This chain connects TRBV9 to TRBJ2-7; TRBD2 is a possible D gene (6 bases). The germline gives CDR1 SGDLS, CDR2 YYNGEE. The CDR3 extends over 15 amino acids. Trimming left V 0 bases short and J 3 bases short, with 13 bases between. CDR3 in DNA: TGTGCCAGCAGCGTAGCTAGCGCGGGCCTCTACGAGCAGTACTTC. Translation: CASSVASAGLYEQYF.

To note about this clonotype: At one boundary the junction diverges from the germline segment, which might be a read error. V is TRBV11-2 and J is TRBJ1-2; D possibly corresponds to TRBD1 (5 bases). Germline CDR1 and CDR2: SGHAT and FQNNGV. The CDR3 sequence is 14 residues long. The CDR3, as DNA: TGTGCCAGCAGCGTAGATCGGGGCCCCTATGGCTACACCTTC. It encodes CASSVDRGPYGYTF.

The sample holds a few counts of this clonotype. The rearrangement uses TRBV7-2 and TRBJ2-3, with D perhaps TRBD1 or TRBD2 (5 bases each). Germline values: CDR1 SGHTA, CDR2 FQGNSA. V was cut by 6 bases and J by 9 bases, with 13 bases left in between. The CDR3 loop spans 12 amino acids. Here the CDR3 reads CASSSPGRTQYF. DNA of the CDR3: TGTGCCAGCAGTTCTCCGGGACGCACGCAGTATTTT.

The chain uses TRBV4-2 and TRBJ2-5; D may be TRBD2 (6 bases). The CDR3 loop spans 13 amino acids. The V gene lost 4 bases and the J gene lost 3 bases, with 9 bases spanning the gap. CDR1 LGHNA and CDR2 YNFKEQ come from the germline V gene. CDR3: CASSPSSEETQYF. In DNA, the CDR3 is TGTGCCAGCAGCCCTTCTAGCGAAGAGACCCAGTACTTC.

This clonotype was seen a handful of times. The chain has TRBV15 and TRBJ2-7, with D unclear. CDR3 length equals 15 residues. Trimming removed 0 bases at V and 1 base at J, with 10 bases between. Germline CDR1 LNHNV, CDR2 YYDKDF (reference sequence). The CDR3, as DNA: TGTGCCACCAGCAGAGATGGGGTTACTTCCTACGAGCAGTACTTC. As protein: CATSRDGVTSYEQYF.